What follows describes a single TCR beta chain. A junction end diverges from the germline sequence, so it may reflect a read error. Looked up from germline, CDR1 is SSHAT and CDR2 is FNYEAQ (reference sequence). The CDR3 sequence is 17 residues long. The entry originates in a study of CD8 T cells in Susac syndrome. Random hexamers were used to reverse transcribe an amount of 0.5 to 1 ug RNA. Via MiXCR, TCRdb re-called the immunoSEQ multiplex PCR reads, giving one row per CDR3 protein. The sample has roughly 150,000 distinct CDR3 sequences, 95% seen once; the top ten hold approximately 0.18%. The chain recombines TRBV7-7 with TRBJ2-1; TRBD1 matches at 8 bases. The sample was CD8+ T cells from PBMCs. The source is a human donor with Susac syndrome. CDR3 residues: CASSPETGDFLYNEQFF. The DNA for the CDR3 is TGTGCTAGCAGCCCAGAGACAGGGGACTTCCTCTACAATGAGCAGTTCTTC.